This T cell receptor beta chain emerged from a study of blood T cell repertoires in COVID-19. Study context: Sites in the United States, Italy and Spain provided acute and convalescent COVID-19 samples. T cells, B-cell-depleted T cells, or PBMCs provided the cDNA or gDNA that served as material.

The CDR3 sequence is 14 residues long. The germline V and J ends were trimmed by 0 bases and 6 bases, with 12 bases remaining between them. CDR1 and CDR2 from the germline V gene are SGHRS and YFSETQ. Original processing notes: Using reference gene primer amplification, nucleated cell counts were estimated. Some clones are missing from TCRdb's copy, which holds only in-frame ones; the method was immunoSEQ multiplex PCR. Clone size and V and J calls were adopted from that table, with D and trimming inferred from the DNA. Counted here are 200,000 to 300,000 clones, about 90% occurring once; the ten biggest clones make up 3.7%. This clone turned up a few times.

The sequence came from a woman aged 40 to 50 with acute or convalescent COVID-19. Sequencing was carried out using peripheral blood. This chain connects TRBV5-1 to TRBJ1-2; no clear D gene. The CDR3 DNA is TGCGCCAGCAGCTTGGAATACAGTCAGAATGGCTACACCTTC. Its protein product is CASSLEYSQNGYTF.